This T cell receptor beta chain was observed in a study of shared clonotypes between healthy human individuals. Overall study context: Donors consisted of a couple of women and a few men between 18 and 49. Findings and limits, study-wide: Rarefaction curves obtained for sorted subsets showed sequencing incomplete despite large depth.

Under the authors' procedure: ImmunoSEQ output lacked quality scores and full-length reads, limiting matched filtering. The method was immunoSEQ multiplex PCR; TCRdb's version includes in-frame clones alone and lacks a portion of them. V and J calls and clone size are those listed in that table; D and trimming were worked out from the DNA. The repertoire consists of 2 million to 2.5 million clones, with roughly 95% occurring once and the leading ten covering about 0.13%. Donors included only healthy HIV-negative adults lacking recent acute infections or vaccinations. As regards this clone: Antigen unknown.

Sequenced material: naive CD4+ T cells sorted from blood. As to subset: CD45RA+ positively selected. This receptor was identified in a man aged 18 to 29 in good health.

The CDR3 loop is CAWNAPSGDAYNEQFF. CDR3 nucleotide sequence: TGTGCCTGGAATGCCCCATCAGGGGACGCCTACAATGAGCAGTTCTTC. The chain joins TRBV30 to TRBJ2-1, with a possible D match to TRBD1 (6 bases). Trimming took off 4 bases at V and 2 bases at J, with 18 bases between the two ends. Germline V gene data show CDR1 as GTSNPN and CDR2 as SVGIG (reference sequence). CDR3 length: 16 amino acids.